These 11 T cell receptor beta chains were all obtained from the same sample, sequenced in a study of control samples from healthy donors and cancer patients. Measured with immunoSEQ multiplex PCR; TCRdb has only the in-frame clones, and not every one. The sample lists about 92,000 clones, roughly 78% occurring once. Sequences were obtained from blood. The origin of the receptors is a woman aged 55-75 years in good health.

Comment on this clone: Germline and junction disagree at one end, which may indicate a read error. J is TRBJ2-7 and V is TRBV7-2; D call uncertain. CDR1 is SGHTA and CDR2 is FQGNSA in the germline V gene. The CDR3 spans 15 residues. Here the CDR3 reads CASSLDGPYSSEQYF. The CDR3 DNA is TGTGCCAGCAGCTTAGATGGACCCTATTCCTCCGAGCAGTACTTC. Together with reference TRBV7-2 and TRBJ2-7, the CDR3 gives the full variable domain: GAGVSQSPSNKVTEKGKDVELRCDPISGHTALYWYRQSLGQGLEFLIYFQGNSAPDKSGLPSDRFSAERTGGSVSTLTIQRTQQEDSAVYLCASSLDGPYSSEQYFGPGTRLTVT.

This clone is a singleton in its sample. V usage is TRBV18 and J usage is TRBJ2-2, with 8 bases aligning to TRBD2. This CDR3 is built from 16 residues. In germline, CDR1 is KGHSH, CDR2 LQKENI. J gave up 2 bases and V 4 bases, and 6 bases lay outside the gene matches. The CDR3 DNA is TGTGCCAGCTCACAGAGGAGCGGGAGAAACACCGGGGAGCTGTTTTTT. It encodes CASSQRSGRNTGELFF.

The chain recombines TRBV4-1 with TRBJ2-7, with D hard to call. CDR3 length equals 14 residues. From germline, CDR1 is MGHRA and CDR2 YSYEKL. V gave up 5 bases and J gave up 3 bases, with 14 bases separating them. CDR3 coding DNA: TGCGCCAGCAGCTTAACGGGCGGCTTCTACGAGCAGTACTTC. It specifies CASSLTGGFYEQYF.

The chain is built from TRBV7-5 and TRBJ2-7; the table assigns TRBD2, which was not confirmed against the DNA. TRBV7-5 constitutes a pseudogene. The CDR3 is made up of 16 amino acids. In DNA, the CDR3 is TGTGCCAGAAGCCCCTATAGCGGGATCGGTTCCTACGAGCAGTACTTC. It translates to CARSPYSGIGSYEQYF.

The chain carries TRBV19 and TRBJ1-5; D uncertain. The CDR3 is made up of 15 amino acids. V lost 6 bases and J lost 6, with 18 bases in between. The germline gives CDR1 LNHDA, CDR2 SQIVND (reference sequence). The CDR3 here is CASRPRDDGVQPQHF. The CDR3 bases are TGTGCCAGTAGGCCTCGCGATGACGGGGTTCAGCCCCAGCATTTT.

This CDR3 is CASSSLSGLFPGNTQYF. In nucleotides, the CDR3 is TGTGCCAGCAGCTCGTTATCGGGGCTTTTTCCGGGGAATACGCAGTATTTT. The chain has TRBV11-2 and TRBJ2-3; D tentatively fits TRBD1 or TRBD2 (5 bases each). CDR1 SGHAT and CDR2 FQNNGV come from the germline V gene. This CDR3 is built from 17 residues. Trimming cost V 4 bases and J 7 bases, with 24 bases left between them.

The chain recombines TRBV2 with TRBJ1-2, with TRBD1 matching 9 bases. CDR1 and CDR2 (germline): SNHLY, FYNNEI. V gave up 11 bases and J gave up 4 bases; unmatched junction bases: 5. The CDR3 length is 12 residues. In DNA, the CDR3 is TGTGCCGGGGACAGGGCGGGCTATGGCTACACCTTC. This gives the protein CAGDRAGYGYTF.

The V call is TRBV11-3, the J call TRBJ2-5; D gene unclear. CDR3 length: 16 amino acids. Trimming cost V 2 bases and J 4 bases, with 17 bases left between them. The V gene's germline CDR1 is SGHNT and CDR2 YENEEA. The CDR3 here is CASSLTWSAGRETQYF. The CDR3 DNA is TGTGCCAGCAGCTTAACTTGGTCAGCCGGGCGAGAGACCCAGTACTTC.

This clone was seen once. This chain connects TRBV3-1 (or the pseudogene TRBV3-2) to TRBJ2-4; 9 bases are shared with TRBD1. The CDR3 length is 16 residues. V shed 3 bases, J shed 3 bases, and the junction held 6 bases outside the gene matches. The V gene's germline CDR1 is LGHDT and CDR2 YNNKEL (reference sequence). This CDR3 is CASSHSDRGDKNIQYF. CDR3 in DNA: TGTGCCAGCAGCCATTCGGACAGGGGAGACAAAAACATTCAGTACTTC.

This rearrangement joins TRBV7-9 to TRBJ1-1; D is unclear. The V gene's germline CDR1 is SEHNR and CDR2 FQNEAQ (reference sequence). The ends were cut back, 6 bases at V and 3 bases at J, with 14 bases in the middle. The CDR3 length is 14 residues. CDR3 nucleotide sequence: TGTGCCAGCAGTCCCACCGGGAGGTACACTGAAGCTTTCTTT. Translating it yields CASSPTGRYTEAFF.

The rearrangement joins TRBV6-6 to TRBJ2-3; D gene unclear. Per germline, CDR1 MNHNY and CDR2 SVGAGI (reference sequence). V was trimmed by 2 bases and J by 4 bases, leaving 4 bases between them. This CDR3 has 12 amino acids. The CDR3 DNA is TGTGCCAGCAGTTACGGCCCAGATACGCAGTATTTT. It translates to CASSYGPDTQYF.